This paragraph covers one T cell receptor (beta chain) sequence. Profiling relied on immunoSEQ multiplex PCR, and the TCRdb table lists in-frame clones only, not all of them. The sample has 150,000 to 180,000 clones; approximately 93% are singletons. The data belong to a study of control samples from healthy donors and cancer patients. Germline CDR1 LGHNA, CDR2 YSLEER. The CDR3 length is 17 residues. V was clipped by 4 bases and J by 2 bases, with 21 bases between them. Sequences were obtained from blood. The clonotype was recovered from a man aged 40-50 years in good health. This chain connects TRBV4-3 to TRBJ2-7; perhaps TRBD1 as D (6 bases). CDR3 nucleotide sequence: TGCGCCAGCAGCCTTAATTACGACAGGTATTTAACCTACGAGCAGTACTTC. This codes for CASSLNYDRYLTYEQYF.